These T cell receptor beta chains were read from a single sample in a study of T cell responses to AZD1222 COVID-19 vaccine. Sequencing used immunoSEQ multiplex PCR; TCRdb keeps in-frame clones, though not all of them. The sample yields 150,000 or so clones, approximately 93% seen once. The source was peripheral blood, collected on day 0 of MenACWY control vaccination. The receptors originated from an adult in good health. Each CDR3 is given without its conserved first and last residue. The D gene is left open where the match is weak.

>-|TRBJ1-5|TRBV10-2
ASSVGGGKPQH
>-|TRBJ1-1|TRBV6-5
ASSDQGQTEAF
>-|TRBJ1-2|TRBV7-2
ASSLVGGIGYT
>-|TRBJ2-3|TRBV7-3
ASSPGLGADTQY
>-|TRBJ2-3|TRBV7-3
ASSPWGRADTQY
>-|TRBJ1-1|TRBV30
AWRGGTTEAF
>TRBD2|TRBJ2-3|TRBV19
ASSTGTFGTSGDYSTDTQY
>-|TRBJ2-7|TRBV3-1/TRBV3-2
ASSQTVARGQY
>TRBD1|TRBJ1-6|TRBV7-8
ASSLAGTGYYNSPLH
>TRBD2|TRBJ2-1|TRBV5-4
ASSLGGSRVYEQF
>-|TRBJ2-3|TRBV19
ASSIDSGATDTQY
>-|TRBJ1-2|TRBV2
ASSYDHRVNYGYT
>-|TRBJ1-2|TRBV5-1
ASSLADSYGYT
>TRBD1|TRBJ1-1|TRBV5-1
ASRGGGQGNTEAF
>-|TRBJ1-6|TRBV28
ASSLASGTGWDSPLH
>-|TRBJ1-1|TRBV27
VSSTSGVNTEAF
>TRBD1|TRBJ2-3|TRBV7-8
ASSLGQGLGGFTDTQY
>-|TRBJ1-5|TRBV6-5
ASRHYSNQPQH
>-|TRBJ2-7|TRBV6-4
ASTYGGAPGREQY
>-|TRBJ1-4|TRBV19
ASSNFPGALNEKLF
>TRBD1|TRBJ1-1|TRBV2
ASSTGTGLMNTEAF
>TRBD2|TRBJ2-3|TRBV7-8
ASSYRDYRRGQY
>-|TRBJ1-4|TRBV7-6
ASSASRGLGEKLF
>-|TRBJ1-1|TRBV7-2
ASRYFDTEAF
>-|TRBJ1-2|TRBV12-3/TRBV12-4
ASGRLPVYGYT
>-|TRBJ2-1|TRBV25-1
ASSEFRAGSYNEQF
>-|TRBJ1-6|TRBV2
ASSVRRDNSPLH
>TRBD1|TRBJ1-1|TRBV7-3
ASSRGQGLTAGGSEAF
>-|TRBJ2-5|TRBV7-2
ASSTGQPEETQY
>-|TRBJ1-5|TRBV28
ASNRDLDQPQH
>TRBD2|TRBJ2-3|TRBV5-1
ASSSAGVADTQY
>TRBD1|TRBJ1-4|TRBV7-2
ASSADRVGPAELF
>-|TRBJ2-2|TRBV6-2/TRBV6-3
ASSYPHTGELF
>-|TRBJ2-3|TRBV5-4
ASSLTPGGTDTQY
>TRBD1|TRBJ2-6|TRBV19
ASVLAGQGAPGANVLT
>-|TRBJ2-5|TRBV25-1
ASNAIAGTQY
>TRBD1|TRBJ1-1|TRBV7-8
ASSLMDRWEGSTEAF
>-|TRBJ2-2|TRBV19
ASRTGTNTGELF
>TRBD1|TRBJ1-4|TRBV2
ATQGQGNEKLF
>-|TRBJ2-2|TRBV6-5
ASNRGNTGELF
>-|TRBJ1-1|TRBV7-2
ASSLVNRFTEAF
>-|TRBJ2-1|TRBV7-9
ASSRTGVHEQF
>TRBD2|TRBJ2-7|TRBV27
ASSARGGRSNEQY
>TRBD1|TRBJ1-1|TRBV9
ASSVLEETGAF
>-|TRBJ1-2|TRBV5-8
ASSRDFNYGYT
>TRBD1|TRBJ1-1|TRBV2
ASGADRVYTEAF
>TRBD1|TRBJ1-3|TRBV6-2/TRBV6-3
ASRPIPQGVTGNTIY
>-|TRBJ1-6|TRBV19
ASSFRDWRTERDSPLH
>-|TRBJ1-1|TRBV12-5
ASGPNTEAF
>-|TRBJ1-1|TRBV19
ASSIVPPRNTEAF
>TRBD1|TRBJ2-7|TRBV5-6
ASSWDRSYEQY
>-|TRBJ1-2|TRBV5-1
ASSPGGAGVGGYT
>-|TRBJ1-6|TRBV6-2/TRBV6-3
ASSYSLGGSPLH
>TRBD2|TRBJ2-1|TRBV5-6
ASSPIVAGGLLDEQF
>-|TRBJ2-1|TRBV20-1
SASSRGPSSYNEQF
>TRBD1|TRBJ1-1|TRBV5-1
ASTPGGTGVNTEAF
>-|TRBJ2-7|TRBV27
ASSPRGPKYEQY
>TRBD1|TRBJ1-2|TRBV29-1
SVETGAVYGYT